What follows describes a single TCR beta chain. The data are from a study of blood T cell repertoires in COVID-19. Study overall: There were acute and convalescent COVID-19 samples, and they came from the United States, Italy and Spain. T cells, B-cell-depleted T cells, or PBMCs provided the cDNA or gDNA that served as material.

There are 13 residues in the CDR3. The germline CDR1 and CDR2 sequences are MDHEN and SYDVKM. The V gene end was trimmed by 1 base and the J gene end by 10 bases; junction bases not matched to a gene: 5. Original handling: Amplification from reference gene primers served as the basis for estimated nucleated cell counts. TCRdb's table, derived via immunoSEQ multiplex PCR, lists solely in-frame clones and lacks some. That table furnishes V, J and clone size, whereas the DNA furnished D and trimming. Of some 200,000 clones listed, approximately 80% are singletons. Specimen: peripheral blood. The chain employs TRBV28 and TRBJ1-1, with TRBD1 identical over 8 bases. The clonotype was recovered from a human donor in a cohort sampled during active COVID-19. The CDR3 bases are TGTGCCAGCAGTTTATCATCGGACAGGGTAGCTTTCTTT. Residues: CASSLSSDRVAFF. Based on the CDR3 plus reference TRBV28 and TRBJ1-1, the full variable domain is DVKVTQSSRYLVKRTGEKVFLECVQDMDHENMFWYRQDPGLGLRLIYFSYDVKMKEKGDIPEGYSVSREKKERFSLILESASTNQTSMYLCASSLSSDRVAFFGQGTRLTVV.